The 14 T cell receptor beta chains listed next were all sequenced from one sample in a study of T cell repertoires in cytomegalovirus infection. These TCRs' antigens remain unknown. TCRdb recomputed calls from the reads with MiXCR, one row per CDR3 protein. The sample includes 200,000 or so distinct CDR3 sequences, 35% to 40% of them seen just once. The sample consisted of CD8+ T cells from cultured PBMCs, taken from culture after CMV antigen stimulation. The receptors derive from a human donor in good health (CMV status not recorded). Some clones in this sample may be carry-over from other donors' samples.

This sequence joins TRBV7-8 and TRBJ2-7; 10 nucleotides match TRBD2. In germline, CDR1 is SGHVS, CDR2 FQNEAQ. Losses at the gene ends were 4 bases for V and 1 base for J; bases not matched to a gene: 4. The length of the CDR3 is 15 residues. CDR3 DNA sequence: TGTGCCAGCAGCTCCAAGCGGGGGGGTTCCTACGAGCAGTACTTC. It yields the protein CASSSKRGGSYEQYF.

This clonotype has a handful of counts. The rearrangement joins TRBV19 to TRBJ1-2, with 7 bases identical to TRBD1. Per the germline V gene, CDR1 is LNHDA and CDR2 is SQIVND (reference sequence). This CDR3 spans 13 amino acids. V dropped 8 bases and J dropped 4; count of bases not matched to a gene: 7. The chain's CDR3 is CASLGQQFYGYTF. For the CDR3, the DNA is TGTGCCAGTCTGGGACAGCAGTTCTATGGCTACACCTTC.

This clonotype came up a few times. This chain uses TRBV12-3 or TRBV12-4 with TRBJ2-1; D might be TRBD2 (6 bases). Trimming cost V 7 bases and J 7 bases, with 11 bases left between them. The CDR3 runs to 12 residues. In DNA, the CDR3 is TGTGCCAGCAAGGGAGGCAGGAATGAGCAGTTCTTC. Translated, it gives CASKGGRNEQFF.

This clonotype was recorded a few times. V and J are TRBV7-2 and TRBJ2-1; maybe TRBD2 (6 bases). CDR3 length equals 14 residues. Trimming cost V 1 base and J 6 bases, with 10 bases left between them. CDR1 and CDR2 from the germline V gene are SGHTA and FQGNSA. The CDR3 nucleotides are TGTGCCAGCAGCTTAGAGGAGGGAAGCAATGAGCAGTTCTTC. Residues: CASSLEEGSNEQFF. The whole variable domain, filled in from reference TRBV7-2 and TRBJ2-1, reads GAGVSQSPSNKVTEKGKDVELRCDPISGHTALYWYRQSLGQGLEFLIYFQGNSAPDKSGLPSDRFSAERTGGSVSTLTIQRTQQEDSAVYLCASSLEEGSNEQFFGPGTRLTVL.

This clonotype was counted a few times. V usage is TRBV7-9 and J usage is TRBJ2-6; maybe TRBD1 (7 bases). CDR3 length: 18 residues. Germline lookup yields CDR1 SEHNR and CDR2 FQNEAQ (reference sequence). The V and J ends lost 6 bases and 2 bases respectively, with 20 bases between them. CDR3 protein: CASSFYDRDFAGANVLTF. Here the CDR3 DNA reads TGTGCCAGCAGTTTCTACGACAGGGACTTTGCTGGGGCCAACGTCCTGACTTTC.

The sample holds many counts of this clonotype. The V call is TRBV11-2, the J call TRBJ1-2; 7 positions agree with TRBD1. V shed 0 bases and J 2 bases; nucleotides not matched to a gene: 6. CDR3 length equals 16 residues. The germline CDR1 and CDR2 sequences are SGHAT and FQNNGV. The CDR3 sequence is CASSLDYRGGNYGYTF. The DNA for the CDR3 is TGTGCCAGCAGCTTAGATTACAGGGGTGGGAACTATGGCTACACCTTC.

Only a few counts were recorded for this clonotype. The chain is built from TRBV7-3 and TRBJ2-1; D is perhaps TRBD2 (6 bases). Trimming left V 1 base short and J 9 bases short, with 13 bases between. This CDR3 comprises 14 residues. Per germline, CDR1 SGHTA and CDR2 FQGTGA. This chain's CDR3 is CASSLSGGPLEQFF. The CDR3 DNA reads as TGTGCCAGCAGCTTAAGTGGAGGGCCGCTTGAGCAGTTCTTC.

This clonotype occurred many times. The rearrangement joins TRBV2 to TRBJ2-6; 10 bases are a match to TRBD1. With 6 bases clipped from V and 2 bases from J, the junction kept 7 bases outside the gene matches. This CDR3 has 17 amino acids. Germline CDR1 reads SNHLY; CDR2 reads FYNNEI. Written as DNA, the CDR3 is TGTGCCAGCAGGATGGACAGGGGGGTTACTGGGGCCAACGTCCTGACTTTC. This encodes CASRMDRGVTGANVLTF.

This chain connects TRBV3-1 to TRBJ2-7; 11 bases match TRBD1. This CDR3 has 18 residues. CDR1 LGHDT and CDR2 YNNKEL come from the germline V gene (reference sequence). The J segment lost 2 bases and the V segment lost 1 base, leaving 10 bases of the junction unmatched. DNA for the CDR3: TGTGCCAGCAGCCAAGGGACAGGGGGCAGGGACTGGACCTACGAGCAGTACTTC. Translation: CASSQGTGGRDWTYEQYF.

This rearrangement joins TRBV19 to TRBJ2-7; 7 bases agree with TRBD2. The CDR3 covers 15 residues. Germline-derived CDR1 and CDR2 are LNHDA and SQIVND (reference sequence). The ends lost 5 bases at V and 5 bases at J; junction bases unmatched: 12. The CDR3 DNA is TGTGCCAGTAGTTCCCCGACTAGCATCGAGAACGAGCAGTACTTC. Protein product: CASSSPTSIENEQYF.

A few counts support this clonotype. V and J are TRBV7-3 and TRBJ2-3, with 11 bases lining up with TRBD2. Germline V gives CDR1 SGHTA, CDR2 FQGTGA. J lost 1 base, V lost 4 bases, and 4 bases had no gene match. The CDR3 extends over 16 amino acids. Written as DNA, the CDR3 is TGTGCCAGCAGCTCAGGGACTAGCGGACGCACAGATACGCAGTATTTT. It translates to CASSSGTSGRTDTQYF.

The chain joins TRBV27 to TRBJ2-7; D is possibly TRBD2 (5 bases). Germline loops: CDR1 MNHEY, CDR2 SMNVEV (reference sequence). The CDR3 runs 14 residues. Trimming pared 0 bases from V and 3 bases from J, leaving 9 bases between. The CDR3 DNA reads TGTGCCAGCAGTTTATCAATAGAGGGCTACGAGCAGTACTTC. As protein: CASSLSIEGYEQYF.

The rearrangement joins TRBV12-3 or TRBV12-4 to TRBJ2-3; 10 nucleotides match TRBD1. The CDR3 loop spans 17 amino acids. J was trimmed by 14 bases and V by 0 bases; bases with no gene match: 17. CDR3 sequence: CASSLAMGQGSTDTTYF. The CDR3 DNA reads TGTGCCAGCAGTTTAGCGATGGGACAGGGGAGCACAGATACGACGTATTTT.

The CDR3 bases are TGTGCTAGTGCGTTTGGACAGCAAGAGACCCAGTACTTC. Translating gives CASAFGQQETQYF. The chain carries TRBV12-5 and TRBJ2-5; TRBD1 might be the D (6 bases). CDR3 size: 13 residues. The V end was cut by 7 bases, the J end by 2 bases, with 11 bases between. From germline, CDR1 is LGHNT and CDR2 FRNRAP.